This TCR beta chain was recorded in a study of CD8 T cells in ankylosing spondylitis. Study findings and constraints: CD8+ disease-linked clones were present at relatively low frequencies in blood. Matched synovial fluid from ankylosing spondylitis patients was reported to be enriched for disease-linked clones.

In TCRdb, the 5' RACE reads were re-called with MiXCR into one record per CDR3 protein. Of 250,000 to 400,000 distinct CDR3 sequences in the sample, around a tenth were seen once. This clonotype appeared many times. Its target is unknown. CDR3 size: 14 residues. V lost 6 bases and J lost 3, with 15 bases in between. Per germline, CDR1 DFQATT and CDR2 SNEGSKA (reference sequence). The specimen sequenced was blood, either unsorted or a sorted T cell fraction (not recorded which). This TCR was recovered from a female donor with ankylosing spondylitis or in good health (not recorded which). The V call is TRBV20-1, the J call TRBJ2-1; tentative D call: TRBD2 (5 bases). CDR3 bases: TGCAGTGCAATTGCTAGCAGGTACTACAATGAGCAGTTCTTC. As protein: CSAIASRYYNEQFF.